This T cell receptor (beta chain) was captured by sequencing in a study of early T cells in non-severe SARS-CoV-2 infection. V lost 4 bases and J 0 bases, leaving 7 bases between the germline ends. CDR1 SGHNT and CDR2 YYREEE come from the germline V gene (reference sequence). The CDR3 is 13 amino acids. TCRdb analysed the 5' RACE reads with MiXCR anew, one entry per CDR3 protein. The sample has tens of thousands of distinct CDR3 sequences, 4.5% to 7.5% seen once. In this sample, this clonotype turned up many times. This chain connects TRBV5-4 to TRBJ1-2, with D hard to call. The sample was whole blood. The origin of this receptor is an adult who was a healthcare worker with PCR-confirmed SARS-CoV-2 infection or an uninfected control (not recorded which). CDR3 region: CASSRRANYGYTF. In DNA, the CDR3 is TGTGCCAGCAGCAGGAGGGCTAACTATGGCTACACCTTC. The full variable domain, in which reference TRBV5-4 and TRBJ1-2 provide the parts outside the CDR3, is ETGVTQSPTHLIKTRGQQVTLRCSSQSGHNTVSWYQQALGQGPQFIFQYYREEENGRGNFPPRFSGLQFPNYSSELNVNALELDDSALYLCASSRRANYGYTFGSGTRLTVV.